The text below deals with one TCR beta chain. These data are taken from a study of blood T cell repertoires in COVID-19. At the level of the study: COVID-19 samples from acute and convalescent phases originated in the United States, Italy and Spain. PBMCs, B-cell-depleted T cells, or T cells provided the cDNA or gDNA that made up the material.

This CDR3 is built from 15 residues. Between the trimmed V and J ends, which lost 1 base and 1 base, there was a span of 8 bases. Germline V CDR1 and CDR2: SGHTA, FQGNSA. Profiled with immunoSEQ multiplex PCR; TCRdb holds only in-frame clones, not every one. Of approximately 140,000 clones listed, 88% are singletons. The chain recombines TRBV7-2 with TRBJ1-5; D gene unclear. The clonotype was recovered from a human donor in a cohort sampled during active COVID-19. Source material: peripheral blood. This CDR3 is CASSLGWQSNQPQHF. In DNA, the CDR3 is TGTGCCAGCAGCTTAGGGTGGCAGAGCAATCAGCCCCAGCATTTT. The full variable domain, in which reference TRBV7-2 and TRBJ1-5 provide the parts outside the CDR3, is GAGVSQSPSNKVTEKGKDVELRCDPISGHTALYWYRQSLGQGLEFLIYFQGNSAPDKSGLPSDRFSAERTGGSVSTLTIQRTQQEDSAVYLCASSLGWQSNQPQHFGDGTRLSIL.